What follows are 28 T cell receptor beta chains derived from one specimen sequenced in a study of regulatory dendritic cells for organ transplantation listed by TCRdb under 2017. No antigens are known for them. Sorted T cell subsets were CFSE-labeled and co-cultured for around five days with allogeneic regulatory or mature dendritic cells at a 1:10 DC:T ratio. Library generation was performed with the immunoSEQ multiplex PCR assay. TCRdb's version of the immuneACCESS table is confined to in-frame rearrangements and falls short of the full clone set. An unresolved V gene accounts for under half of the shortfall where checked; the remainder is of unknown origin. The sample has about 5,400 clones on record, approximately 74% of them singletons. The top ten clones comprise roughly 19% of the sample. The sequenced sample consisted of memory CD8+ T cells from blood cultured with regulatory dendritic cells. The label giving this sample's cell subset or site can be read as: CD45RO+ memory T cells. The receptors originated from a human donor in good health.

This chain connects TRBV27 to TRBJ1-6; D is ambiguous. Trimming removed 8 bases at V and 0 bases at J, with 11 bases between. Germline lookup yields CDR1 MNHEY and CDR2 SMNVEV (reference sequence). There are 15 residues in the CDR3. The CDR3 coding sequence is TGTGCCAGCTCTCCTCCCAGCTCCTATAATTCACCCCTCCACTTT. It is translated as CASSPPSSYNSPLHF.

J is TRBJ2-3 and V is TRBV9; TRBD2 is a possible D gene (5 bases). Germline-derived CDR1 and CDR2 are SGDLS and YYNGEE. The CDR3 consists of 14 residues. Deletions cut 0 bases from V and 5 bases from J, with 10 bases between. The CDR3 coding sequence is TGTGCCAGCAGCGTAGGGACTGTTGGAGATACGCAGTATTTT. This translates into CASSVGTVGDTQYF.

V gene TRBV27 combines with J gene TRBJ2-1, with a possible D match to TRBD1 (6 bases). Germline lookup yields CDR1 MNHEY and CDR2 SMNVEV (reference sequence). Trimming pared 3 bases from V and 8 bases from J, leaving 20 bases between. The CDR3 sequence is 16 residues long. The DNA for the CDR3 is TGTGCCAGCAGTTTTGGTGGGACATACGCAATTTATGAGCAGTTCTTC. Residues: CASSFGGTYAIYEQFF.

This chain uses TRBV6-5 with TRBJ2-7; perhaps TRBD2 as D (5 bases). V lost 2 bases and J 6 bases, leaving 11 bases between the germline ends. This CDR3 contains 13 residues. Germline assignment: CDR1 MNHEY and CDR2 SVGAGI. In nucleotides, the CDR3 is TGTGCCAGCAGTTACGCCTCGGGGTTCGAGCAGTACTTC. It specifies CASSYASGFEQYF.

This clone was observed a few times. The chain carries TRBV4-1 and TRBJ2-7; unclear D gene. This CDR3 has 15 residues. Looked up from germline, CDR1 is MGHRA and CDR2 is YSYEKL. V gave up 1 base and J gave up 2 bases, with 12 bases separating them. The CDR3 is CASSQAPGYTYEQYF. DNA of the CDR3: TGCGCCAGCAGCCAAGCCCCCGGGTACACCTACGAGCAGTACTTC.

This clone came up a few times. This chain links TRBV9 with TRBJ2-3; 10 nucleotides agree with TRBD2. V lost 3 bases to trimming and J lost 4 bases; unmatched junction nucleotides: 5. Germline lookup yields CDR1 SGDLS and CDR2 YYNGEE. There are 15 residues in the CDR3. The CDR3 DNA is TGTGCCAGCAGCGCTAGCGGGAGAGGGGCAGATACGCAGTATTTT. This sequence encodes CASSASGRGADTQYF. Variable domain in full (rest from reference TRBV9 and TRBJ2-3): DSGVTQTPKHLITATGQRVTLRCSPRSGDLSVYWYQQSLDQGLQFLIQYYNGEERAKGNILERFSAQQFPDLHSELNLSSLELGDSALYFCASSASGRGADTQYFGPGTRLTVL.

The V call is TRBV4-2, the J call TRBJ2-5, with 9 bases identical to TRBD2. The CDR3 sequence is 15 residues long. The germline V gene encodes CDR1 LGHNA and CDR2 YNFKEQ. V lost 2 bases, J lost 1 base, and 2 bases stayed unmatched. The CDR3 loop is CASSQLRGGQETQYF. CDR3 nucleotide sequence: TGTGCCAGCAGCCAATTGCGGGGGGGCCAAGAGACCCAGTACTTC.

The V and J genes are TRBV30 and TRBJ1-5; D ambiguous. Germline loops: CDR1 GTSNPN, CDR2 SVGIG (reference sequence). Between the trimmed V and J ends, which lost 0 bases and 6 bases, there was a span of 12 bases. CDR3 length: 14 residues. The DNA for the CDR3 is TGTGCCTGGAGTGTTGGGGATTATGGTCAGCCCCAGCATTTT. This codes for CAWSVGDYGQPQHF.

The chain joins TRBV27 to TRBJ2-1; 10 positions match TRBD2. With V trimmed by 7 bases and J by 0 bases, 18 bases remained unmatched. CDR3 length: 20 amino acids. Germline V lookup: CDR1 MNHEY, CDR2 SMNVEV (reference sequence). The CDR3 sequence: CASTWGGTSESLGSYNEQFF. For the CDR3, the DNA is TGTGCCAGCACGTGGGGCGGGACTAGCGAATCGTTGGGCTCCTACAATGAGCAGTTCTTC.

This clone was observed once. This chain uses TRBV6-1 with TRBJ2-1; 11 bases are a match to TRBD2. CDR1 is MNHNS, CDR2 SASEGT, per germline. This CDR3 has 15 amino acids. The J segment lost 8 bases and the V segment lost 5 bases, leaving 8 bases of the junction unmatched. The CDR3 sequence is CASSLSSGGAHEQFF. CDR3 nucleotides: TGTGCCAGCAGTCTTAGTAGCGGGGGGGCCCATGAGCAGTTCTTC.

This clone was detected only once. The chain recombines TRBV6-1 with TRBJ2-7; D is possibly TRBD2 (7 bases). V lost 5 bases, J lost 3 bases, and 14 bases lay in between. The V gene's germline CDR1 is MNHNS and CDR2 SASEGT. The CDR3 sequence is 14 residues long. The CDR3 loop reads CASSQGEGVYEQYF. The CDR3 nucleotides read TGTGCCAGCAGTCAAGGGGAGGGGGTCTACGAGCAGTACTTC.

CDR3 protein: CASSIGGGVGETQYF. CDR3 nucleotide sequence: TGTGCCAGTAGTATTGGTGGGGGGGTCGGAGAGACCCAGTACTTC. V and J are TRBV19 and TRBJ2-5; 7 bases are a match to TRBD2. Germline lookup yields CDR1 LNHDA and CDR2 SQIVND (reference sequence). Trimming removed 3 bases from V and 4 bases from J; junction bases left unmatched: 8. The length of the CDR3 is 15 residues.

The chain has TRBV7-8 and TRBJ2-7; perhaps TRBD2 as D (5 bases). Looked up from germline, CDR1 is SGHVS and CDR2 is FQNEAQ. V gave up 1 base and J gave up 6 bases, with 7 bases separating them. CDR3 size: 12 residues. CDR3: CASSLGGGEQYF. The CDR3 DNA reads as TGTGCCAGCAGCTTAGGAGGAGGCGAGCAGTACTTC. Based on the CDR3 plus reference TRBV7-8 and TRBJ2-7, the full variable domain is GAGVSQSPRYKVAKRGQDVALRCDPISGHVSLFWYQQALGQGPEFLTYFQNEAQLDKSGLPSDRFFAERPEGSVSTLKIQRTQQEDSAVYLCASSLGGGEQYFGPGTRLTVT.

The chain combines TRBV4-2 with TRBJ2-2; the match to TRBD2 covers 8 bases. CDR1 LGHNA and CDR2 YNFKEQ come from the germline V gene. The CDR3 totals 17 residues. V trimming: 0 bases; J trimming: 5 bases; junction bases outside the gene matches: 8. DNA for the CDR3: TGTGCCAGCAGCCAAGATATTACGGGGGGGCCGACCGGGGAGCTGTTTTTT. This codes for CASSQDITGGPTGELFF.

This clone occurred a few times. The chain recombines TRBV4-1 with TRBJ2-1; 7 bases agree with TRBD2. V trimming: 4 bases; J trimming: 0 bases; junction bases outside the gene matches: 3. CDR1 and CDR2 from the germline V gene are MGHRA and YSYEKL. The CDR3 loop spans 15 amino acids. CDR3 DNA sequence: TGCGCCAGCAGCCCGATAGCGGGCTCCTACAATGAGCAGTTCTTC. Protein: CASSPIAGSYNEQFF.

The rearrangement uses TRBV5-4 and TRBJ1-2; D might be TRBD1 (6 bases). Germline CDR1 SGHNT, CDR2 YYREEE (reference sequence). Between the trimmed V and J ends, which lost 10 bases and 11 bases, there was a span of 21 bases. The CDR3 runs to 12 residues. CDR3 loop: CAGYRVPWRYTF. CDR3 nucleotides: TGTGCCGGGTACAGGGTTCCCTGGAGGTACACCTTC. The variable domain in full, with the rest retrieved from reference TRBV5-4 and TRBJ1-2, is ETGVTQSPTHLIKTRGQQVTLRCSSQSGHNTVSWYQQALGQGPQFIFQYYREEENGRGNFPPRFSGLQFPNYSSELNVNALELDDSALYLCAGYRVPWRYTFGSGTRLTVV.

This chain uses TRBV28 with TRBJ2-1, with 9 bases lining up with TRBD2. With 6 bases clipped from V and 10 bases from J, the junction kept 13 bases outside the gene matches. The CDR3 runs 15 residues. Germline CDR1 MDHEN, CDR2 SYDVKM. CDR3 residues: CASRLGGTSLREQFF. The CDR3 coding sequence is TGTGCCAGCAGGTTAGGCGGGACTAGCCTCCGCGAGCAGTTCTTC. The whole variable domain, remainder taken from reference TRBV28 and TRBJ2-1, is DVKVTQSSRYLVKRTGEKVFLECVQDMDHENMFWYRQDPGLGLRLIYFSYDVKMKEKGDIPEGYSVSREKKERFSLILESASTNQTSMYLCASRLGGTSLREQFFGPGTRLTVL.

The chain uses TRBV4-2 and TRBJ2-3, with 9 bases that match TRBD2. J was trimmed by 2 bases and V by 2 bases; bases with no gene match: 5. The V gene's germline CDR1 is LGHNA and CDR2 YNFKEQ. CDR3 length: 16 residues. The CDR3 region has the DNA TGTGCCAGCAGCCAAAGACAGCGGGAGGTCACAGATACGCAGTATTTT. Translated, it gives CASSQRQREVTDTQYF.

This clone was observed a few times. This chain joins TRBV5-1 and TRBJ2-1; 9 nucleotides line up with TRBD1. Germline CDR1 SGHRS, CDR2 YFSETQ. This CDR3 has 14 amino acids. Trimming at V came to 5 bases and at J to 6 bases, leaving 6 bases not matched to a gene. Here the CDR3 DNA reads TGCGCCAGCAGTAGGACAGGGGTTCTCAATGAGCAGTTCTTC. It codes for CASSRTGVLNEQFF.

The chain employs TRBV15 and TRBJ2-7; 8 bases fit TRBD1. Germline CDR1 is LNHNV and CDR2 is YYDKDF (reference sequence). Trimming took 5 bases from V and 5 from J; bases not matched to a gene: 8. This CDR3 spans 14 amino acids. This CDR3 is CATSLRTGLNEQYF. CDR3 bases: TGTGCCACCAGCTTACGGACAGGGCTGAACGAGCAGTACTTC.

V and J are TRBV28 and TRBJ2-1, with TRBD2 as a possible D gene (6 bases). The germline V gene has CDR1 MDHEN and CDR2 SYDVKM. The V gene lost 4 bases and the J gene lost 1 base, with 17 bases spanning the gap. This CDR3 has 17 amino acids. The CDR3 is CASSSPNAGQSYNEQFF. The CDR3 DNA sequence: TGTGCCAGCAGTTCCCCCAATGCGGGGCAGTCCTACAATGAGCAGTTCTTC.

The chain uses TRBV28 and TRBJ1-1; tentatively, D is TRBD1 (6 bases). Between the trimmed V and J ends, which lost 8 bases and 2 bases, there was a span of 15 bases. Germline assignment: CDR1 MDHEN and CDR2 SYDVKM. The CDR3 extends over 14 amino acids. The CDR3 here is CASHRQASNTEAFF. The CDR3 DNA follows: TGTGCCAGCCATCGACAGGCGAGTAACACTGAAGCTTTCTTT.

This chain connects TRBV7-9 to TRBJ2-7, with D perhaps matching TRBD2 (5 bases). The CDR3 sequence is 15 residues long. CDR1 SEHNR and CDR2 FQNEAQ come from the germline V gene (reference sequence). Trimming stripped 5 bases from V and 4 bases from J, with 18 bases between. The DNA of the CDR3 is TGTGCCAGCAGCCCAGAGGGAGACGGTCGGTACGAGCAGTACTTC. Translated, it gives CASSPEGDGRYEQYF. Full variable domain (rest looked up from reference TRBV7-9 and TRBJ2-7): DTGVSQNPRHKITKRGQNVTFRCDPISEHNRLYWYRQTLGQGPEFLTYFQNEAQLEKSRLLSDRFSAERPKGSFSTLEIQRTEQGDSAMYLCASSPEGDGRYEQYFGPGTRLTVT.

The chain recombines TRBV6-4 with TRBJ2-3; no firm D call. CDR3 size: 13 residues. Trimming stripped 2 bases from V and 1 base from J, with 4 bases between. Per the germline V gene, CDR1 is MRHNA and CDR2 is SNTAGT. CDR3 in amino acids: CASSDRGTDTQYF. For the CDR3, the DNA is TGTGCCAGCAGTGACAGGGGCACAGATACGCAGTATTTT.

This rearrangement joins TRBV4-2 to TRBJ1-1; D is uncertain. This CDR3 is 12 amino acids long. Germline CDR1 reads LGHNA; CDR2 reads YNFKEQ. V was pared by 5 bases and J by 2 bases, with 6 bases between. CDR3 nucleotides: TGTGCCAGCAGCTTGGGCAACACTGAAGCTTTCTTT. It specifies CASSLGNTEAFF.

The chain carries TRBV5-6 and TRBJ2-5; 8 nucleotides align to TRBD1. The junction had 6 bases not matched to a gene; V was cut back by 3 bases and J by 5 bases. This CDR3 region has 14 residues. Looked up from germline, CDR1 is SGHDT and CDR2 is YYEEEE. The CDR3 loop reads CASSWTGIGETQYF. The CDR3 DNA sequence: TGTGCCAGCAGCTGGACAGGGATAGGCGAGACCCAGTACTTC.

The chain uses TRBV6-9 and TRBJ2-2, with 7 bases matching TRBD2. Germline-derived CDR1 and CDR2 are MNHGY and SVAAGI. There are 20 residues in the CDR3. The V segment lost 4 bases and the J segment 8 bases; nucleotides outside the gene matches: 25. The CDR3 nucleotides read TGTGCCAGCAGTTTGAAGCGGGACCAAATACCGGAGAACGGTACGGGGGAGCTGTTTTTT. As protein: CASSLKRDQIPENGTGELFF.

The rearrangement links TRBV29-1 to TRBJ2-3, with 11 bases identical to TRBD2. This CDR3 has 15 residues. Germline lookup yields CDR1 SQVTM and CDR2 ANQGSEA. V lost 5 bases to trimming and J lost 2 bases; unmatched junction nucleotides: 6. CDR3 DNA sequence: TGCAGCGTTAAAAAGGGACTAGCGGACACAGATACGCAGTATTTT. Its protein is CSVKKGLADTDTQYF.